The T cell receptor beta chain under discussion was sequenced for a study of spatial heterogeneity in lung cancer. Study-wide background: Averaged across combinations, each unique TCR and UMI pairing appeared more than ten times in raw reads, which were uncorrected.

Study findings and constraints: The appearance of ubiquitous expanded tumor TCRs in blood was greater at resection than follow-up.

Time point defined: blood at routine non-recurrence follow-up after resection. TCRdb re-analysed the 5' RACE reads in MiXCR, keeping a single row per CDR3 protein. Found here are fewer than 25,000 distinct CDR3 sequences, about a tenth of them singletons; the top ten hold 20% to 25%. This clonotype was seen a few times. What it binds is unknown. The CDR3 has 14 amino acids. CDR1 and CDR2 (germline): SEHNR, FQNEAQ (reference sequence). With 5 bases removed from V and 0 bases from J, the gap between germline ends came to 9 bases. This rearrangement joins TRBV7-9 to TRBJ2-3, with D tentatively TRBD1 or TRBD2 (5 bases each). This receptor was obtained from a male donor with early-stage non-small cell lung cancer. Sequenced material: PBMCs, taken at follow-up. CDR3: CASSNRDSTDTQYF. DNA for the CDR3: TGTGCCAGCAGCAATCGGGACAGCACAGATACGCAGTATTTT.